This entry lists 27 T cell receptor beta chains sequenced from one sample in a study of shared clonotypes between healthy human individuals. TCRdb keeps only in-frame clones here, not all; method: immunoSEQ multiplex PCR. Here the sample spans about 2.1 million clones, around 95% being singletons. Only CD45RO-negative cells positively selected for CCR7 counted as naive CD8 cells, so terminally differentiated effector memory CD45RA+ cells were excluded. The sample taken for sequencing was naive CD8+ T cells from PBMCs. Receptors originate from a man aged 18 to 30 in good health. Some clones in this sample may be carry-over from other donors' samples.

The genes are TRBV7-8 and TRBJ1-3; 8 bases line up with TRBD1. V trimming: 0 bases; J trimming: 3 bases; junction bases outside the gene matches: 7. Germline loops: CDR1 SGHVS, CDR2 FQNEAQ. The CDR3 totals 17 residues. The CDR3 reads CASSLAVNRGYGNTIYF. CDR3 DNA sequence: TGTGCCAGCAGCTTAGCCGTCAACAGGGGGTATGGAAACACCATATATTTT.

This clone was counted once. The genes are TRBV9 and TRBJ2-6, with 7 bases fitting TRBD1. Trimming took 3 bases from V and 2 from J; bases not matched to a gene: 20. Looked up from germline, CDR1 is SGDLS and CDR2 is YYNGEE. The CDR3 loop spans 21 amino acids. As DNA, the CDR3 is TGTGCCAGCAGCGACCCCCTAAGGACAGGTACCCCAGAGCCTGGGGCCAACGTCCTGACTTTC. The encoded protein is CASSDPLRTGTPEPGANVLTF.

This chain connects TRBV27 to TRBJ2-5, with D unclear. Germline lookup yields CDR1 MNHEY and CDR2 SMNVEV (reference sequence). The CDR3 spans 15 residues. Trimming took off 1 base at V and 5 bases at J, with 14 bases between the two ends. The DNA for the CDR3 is TGTGCCAGCAGTTTATTCAATGGGGTCCTTGAGACCCAGTACTTC. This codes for CASSLFNGVLETQYF.

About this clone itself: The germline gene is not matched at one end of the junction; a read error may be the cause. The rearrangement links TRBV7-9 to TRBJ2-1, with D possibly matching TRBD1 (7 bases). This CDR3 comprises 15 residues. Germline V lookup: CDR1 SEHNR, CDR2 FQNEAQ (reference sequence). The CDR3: CASSRGGAGNNEQFF. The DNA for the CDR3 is TGCGCCAGCAGCCGAGGGGGCGCGGGGAACAATGAGCAGTTCTTC.

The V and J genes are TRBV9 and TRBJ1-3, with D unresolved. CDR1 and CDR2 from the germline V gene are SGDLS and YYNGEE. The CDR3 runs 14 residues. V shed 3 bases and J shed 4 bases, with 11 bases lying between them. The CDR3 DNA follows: TGTGCCAGCAGCGCCTCGGGGTGGGGAAACACCATATATTTT. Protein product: CASSASGWGNTIYF.

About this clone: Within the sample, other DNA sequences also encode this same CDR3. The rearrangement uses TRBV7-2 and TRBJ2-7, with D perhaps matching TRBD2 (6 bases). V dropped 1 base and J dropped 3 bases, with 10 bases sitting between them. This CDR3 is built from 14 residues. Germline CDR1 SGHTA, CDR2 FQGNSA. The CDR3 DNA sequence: TGTGCCAGCAGCTTAGATTGGGGACTCTACGAGCAGTACTTC. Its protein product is CASSLDWGLYEQYF. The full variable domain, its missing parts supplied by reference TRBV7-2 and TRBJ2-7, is GAGVSQSPSNKVTEKGKDVELRCDPISGHTALYWYRQSLGQGLEFLIYFQGNSAPDKSGLPSDRFSAERTGGSVSTLTIQRTQQEDSAVYLCASSLDWGLYEQYFGPGTRLTVT.

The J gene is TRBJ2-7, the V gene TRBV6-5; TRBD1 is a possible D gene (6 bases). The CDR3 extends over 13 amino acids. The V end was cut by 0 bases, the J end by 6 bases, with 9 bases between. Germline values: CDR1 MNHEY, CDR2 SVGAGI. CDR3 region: CASSYSPGVEQYF. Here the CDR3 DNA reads TGTGCCAGCAGTTACTCCCCAGGGGTCGAGCAGTACTTC.

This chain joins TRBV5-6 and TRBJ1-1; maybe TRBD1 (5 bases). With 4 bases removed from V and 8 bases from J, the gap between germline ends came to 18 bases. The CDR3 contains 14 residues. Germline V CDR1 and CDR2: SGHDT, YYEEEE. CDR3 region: CASSGGGHRMEAFF. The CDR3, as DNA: TGTGCCAGCAGCGGGGGAGGACACCGAATGGAAGCTTTCTTT.

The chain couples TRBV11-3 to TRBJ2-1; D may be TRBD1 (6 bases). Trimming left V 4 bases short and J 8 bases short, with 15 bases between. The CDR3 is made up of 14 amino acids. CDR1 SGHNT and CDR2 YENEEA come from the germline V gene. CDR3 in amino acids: CASSSRIQGDEQFF. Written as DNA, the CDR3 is TGTGCCAGCAGCTCTAGGATACAGGGAGATGAGCAGTTCTTC.

Here the CDR3 DNA reads TGTGCCAGCAGCTTAGATTCTAGGAGCTACAATGAGCAGTTCTTC. Protein product: CASSLDSRSYNEQFF. This chain uses TRBV7-9 with TRBJ2-1; D not certain. CDR1 and CDR2 (germline): SEHNR, FQNEAQ (reference sequence). V was shortened by 1 base and J by 3 bases, with 10 bases between the two germline ends. This CDR3 comprises 15 residues. Full variable domain (rest looked up from reference TRBV7-9 and TRBJ2-1): DTGVSQNPRHKITKRGQNVTFRCDPISEHNRLYWYRQTLGQGPEFLTYFQNEAQLEKSRLLSDRFSAERPKGSFSTLEIQRTEQGDSAMYLCASSLDSRSYNEQFFGPGTRLTVL.

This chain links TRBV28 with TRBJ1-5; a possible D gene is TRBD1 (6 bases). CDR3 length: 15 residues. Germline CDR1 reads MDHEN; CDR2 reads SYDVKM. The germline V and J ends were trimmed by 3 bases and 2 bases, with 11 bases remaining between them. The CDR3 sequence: CASSFRGVRNQPQHF. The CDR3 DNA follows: TGTGCCAGCAGTTTTAGGGGGGTTCGCAATCAGCCCCAGCATTTT.

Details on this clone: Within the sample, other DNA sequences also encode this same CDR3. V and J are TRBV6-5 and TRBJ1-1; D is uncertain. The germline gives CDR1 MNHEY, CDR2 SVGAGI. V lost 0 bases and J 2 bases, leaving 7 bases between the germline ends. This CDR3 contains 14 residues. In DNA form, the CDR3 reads TGTGCCAGCAGTTACTCCGGGGAAAACACTGAAGCTTTCTTT. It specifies CASSYSGENTEAFF.

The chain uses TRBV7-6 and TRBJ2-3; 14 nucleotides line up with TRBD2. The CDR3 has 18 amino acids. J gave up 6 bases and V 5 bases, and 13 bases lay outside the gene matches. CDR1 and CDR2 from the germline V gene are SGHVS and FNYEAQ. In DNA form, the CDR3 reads TGTGCCAGCAGCACCCAATCGCCGGGACTAGCGGGAGAGGATACGCAGTATTTT. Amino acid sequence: CASSTQSPGLAGEDTQYF. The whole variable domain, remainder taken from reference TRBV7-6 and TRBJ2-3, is GAGVSQSPRYKVTKRGQDVALRCDPISGHVSLYWYRQALGQGPEFLTYFNYEAQQDKSGLPNDRFSAERPEGSISTLTIQRTEQRDSAMYRCASSTQSPGLAGEDTQYFGPGTRLTVL.

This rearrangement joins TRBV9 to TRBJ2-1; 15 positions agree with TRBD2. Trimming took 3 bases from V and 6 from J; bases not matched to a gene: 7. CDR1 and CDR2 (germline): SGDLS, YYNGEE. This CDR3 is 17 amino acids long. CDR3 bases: TGTGCCAGCAGCGCAGGATTGGGACTAGCGGGAGGCAATGAGCAGTTCTTC. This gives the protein CASSAGLGLAGGNEQFF.

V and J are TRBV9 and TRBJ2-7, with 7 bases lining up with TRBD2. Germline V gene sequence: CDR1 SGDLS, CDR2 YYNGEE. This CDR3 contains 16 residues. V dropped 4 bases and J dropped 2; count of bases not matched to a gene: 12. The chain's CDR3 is CASSSRLAETTYEQYF. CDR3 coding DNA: TGTGCCAGCAGCTCTCGGCTAGCGGAAACCACCTACGAGCAGTACTTC.

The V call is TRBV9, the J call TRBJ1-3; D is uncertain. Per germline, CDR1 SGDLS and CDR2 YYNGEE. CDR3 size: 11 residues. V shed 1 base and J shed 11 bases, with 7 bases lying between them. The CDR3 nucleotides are TGTGCCAGCAGCGTACCGGGCCCCATATATTTT. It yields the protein CASSVPGPIYF.

In DNA form, the CDR3 reads TGTGCCATCGCCCGGGGGGAGAAAGGTACCTTCAATGAGCAGTTCTTC. This codes for CAIARGEKGTFNEQFF. The rearrangement uses TRBV10-3 and TRBJ2-1, with 7 bases aligning to TRBD2. Trimming at V came to 8 bases and at J to 6 bases, leaving 16 bases not matched to a gene. CDR1 is ENHRY, CDR2 SYGVKD, per germline. The CDR3 length is 16 residues.

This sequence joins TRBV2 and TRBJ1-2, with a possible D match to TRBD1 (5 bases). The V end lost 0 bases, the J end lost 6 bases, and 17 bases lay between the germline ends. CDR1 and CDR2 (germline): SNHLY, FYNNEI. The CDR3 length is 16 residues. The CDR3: CASSEALVRARDGYTF. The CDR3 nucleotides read TGTGCCAGCAGTGAAGCGCTTGTCAGGGCAAGGGATGGCTACACCTTC.

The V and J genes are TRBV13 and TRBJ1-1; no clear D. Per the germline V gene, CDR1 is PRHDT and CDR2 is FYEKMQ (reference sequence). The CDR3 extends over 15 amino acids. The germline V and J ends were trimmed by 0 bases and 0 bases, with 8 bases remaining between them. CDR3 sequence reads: CASSLGRLMNTEAFF. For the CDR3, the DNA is TGTGCCAGCAGCTTAGGGAGACTGATGAACACTGAAGCTTTCTTT. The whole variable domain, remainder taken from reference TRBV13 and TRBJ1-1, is AAGVIQSPRHLIKEKRETATLKCYPIPRHDTVYWYQQGPGQDPQFLISFYEKMQSDKGSIPDRFSAQQFSDYHSELNMSSLELGDSALYFCASSLGRLMNTEAFFGQGTRLTVV.

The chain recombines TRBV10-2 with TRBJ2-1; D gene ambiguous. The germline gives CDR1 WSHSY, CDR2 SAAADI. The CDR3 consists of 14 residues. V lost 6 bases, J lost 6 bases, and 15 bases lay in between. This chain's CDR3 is CASSPIARLNEQFF. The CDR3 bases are TGCGCCAGCAGCCCCATCGCTAGACTCAATGAGCAGTTCTTC.

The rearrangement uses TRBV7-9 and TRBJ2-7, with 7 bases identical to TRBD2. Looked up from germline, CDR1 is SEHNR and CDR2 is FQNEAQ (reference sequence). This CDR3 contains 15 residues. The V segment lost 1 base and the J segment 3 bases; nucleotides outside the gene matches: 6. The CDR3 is CASSLEASGDYEQYF. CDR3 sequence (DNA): TGTGCCAGCAGCTTAGAGGCTAGCGGAGACTACGAGCAGTACTTC.

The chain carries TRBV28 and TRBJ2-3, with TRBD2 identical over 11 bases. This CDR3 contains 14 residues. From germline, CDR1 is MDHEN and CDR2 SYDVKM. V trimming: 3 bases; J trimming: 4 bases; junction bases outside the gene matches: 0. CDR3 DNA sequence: TGTGCCAGCAGTTTTAGCGGGAGGGCAGATACGCAGTATTTT. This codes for CASSFSGRADTQYF.

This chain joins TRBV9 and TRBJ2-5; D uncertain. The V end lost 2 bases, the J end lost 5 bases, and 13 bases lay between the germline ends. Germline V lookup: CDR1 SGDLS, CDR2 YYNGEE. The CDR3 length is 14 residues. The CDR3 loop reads CASSVGTQRETQYF. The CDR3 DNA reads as TGTGCCAGCAGCGTCGGAACACAGAGGGAGACCCAGTACTTC.

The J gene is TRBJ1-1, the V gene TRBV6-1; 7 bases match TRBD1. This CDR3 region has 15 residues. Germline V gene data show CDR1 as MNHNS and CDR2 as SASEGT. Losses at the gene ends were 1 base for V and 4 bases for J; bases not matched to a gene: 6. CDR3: CASSEVVTGLTEAFF. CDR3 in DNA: TGTGCCAGCAGTGAAGTGGTGACAGGGCTCACTGAAGCTTTCTTT.

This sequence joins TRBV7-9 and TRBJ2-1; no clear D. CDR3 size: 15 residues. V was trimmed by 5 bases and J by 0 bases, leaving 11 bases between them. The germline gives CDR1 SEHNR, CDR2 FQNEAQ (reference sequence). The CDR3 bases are TGTGCCAGCAGCCCGGCCATTAGCTCCTACAATGAGCAGTTCTTC. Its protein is CASSPAISSYNEQFF.

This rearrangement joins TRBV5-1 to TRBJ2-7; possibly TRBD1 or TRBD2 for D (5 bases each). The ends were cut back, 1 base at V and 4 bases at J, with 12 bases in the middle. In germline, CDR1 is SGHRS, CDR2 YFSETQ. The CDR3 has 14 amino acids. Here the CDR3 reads CASSLIGTVYEQYF. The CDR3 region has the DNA TGCGCCAGCAGCTTGATCGGGACGGTATACGAGCAGTACTTC.

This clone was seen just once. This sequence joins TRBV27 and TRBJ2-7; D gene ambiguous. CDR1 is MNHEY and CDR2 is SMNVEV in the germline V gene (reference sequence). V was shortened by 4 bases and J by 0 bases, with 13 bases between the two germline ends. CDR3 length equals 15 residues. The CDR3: CASSSRGRSSYEQYF. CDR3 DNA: TGTGCCAGCAGTTCCCGTGGCCGGAGCTCCTACGAGCAGTACTTC.